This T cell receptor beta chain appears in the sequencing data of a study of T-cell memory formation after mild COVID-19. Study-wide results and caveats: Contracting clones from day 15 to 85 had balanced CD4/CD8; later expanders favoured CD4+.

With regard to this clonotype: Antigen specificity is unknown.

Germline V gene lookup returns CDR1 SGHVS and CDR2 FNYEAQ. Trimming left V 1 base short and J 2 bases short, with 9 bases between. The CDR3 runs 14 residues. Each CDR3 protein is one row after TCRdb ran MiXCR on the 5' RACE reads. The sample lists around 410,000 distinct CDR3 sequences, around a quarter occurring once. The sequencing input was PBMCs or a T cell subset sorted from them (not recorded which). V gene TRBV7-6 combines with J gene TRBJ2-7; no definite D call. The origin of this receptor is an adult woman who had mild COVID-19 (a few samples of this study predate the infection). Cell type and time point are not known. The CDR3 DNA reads TGTGCCAGCAGCTTAGTGCCTGACACCTACGAGCAGTACTTC. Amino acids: CASSLVPDTYEQYF.